This T cell receptor beta chain was found in a study of T cell responses to AZD1222 COVID-19 vaccine. Overall study results and limits: It was only a handful of AZD1222 recipients who were seropositive at baseline.

Trimming shortened V by 6 bases and J by 5 bases, and 8 bases separated the two germline ends. The CDR3 sequence is 12 residues long. Note on this clone: What it binds is not known.

Profiled with immunoSEQ multiplex PCR; TCRdb holds only in-frame clones, not every one. This table holds about 130,000 clones, 70% to 90% found once. This chain uses TRBV12-3 or TRBV12-4 with TRBJ1-5, with TRBD1 as a possible D gene (6 bases). Sample: peripheral blood, taken 28 days after the second AZD1222 dose. The sequence was collected from an adult who received the AZD1222 COVID-19 vaccine. CDR3 DNA: TGTGCCAGCAGAGGGGGGCATCAGCCCCAGCATTTT. It codes for CASRGGHQPQHF.